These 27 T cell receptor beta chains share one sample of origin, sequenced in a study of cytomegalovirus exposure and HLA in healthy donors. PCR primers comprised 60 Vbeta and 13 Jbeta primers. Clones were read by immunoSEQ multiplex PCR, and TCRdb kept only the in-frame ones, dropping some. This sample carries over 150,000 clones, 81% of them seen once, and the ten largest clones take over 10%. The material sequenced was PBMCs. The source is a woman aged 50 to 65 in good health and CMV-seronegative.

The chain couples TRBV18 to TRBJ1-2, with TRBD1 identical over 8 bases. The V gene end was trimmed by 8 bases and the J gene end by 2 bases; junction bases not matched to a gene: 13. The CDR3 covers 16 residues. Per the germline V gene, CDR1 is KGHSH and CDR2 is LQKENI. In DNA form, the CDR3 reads TGTGCCAGCACGACCCTCGGGACAGGTGACAACTATGGCTACACCTTC. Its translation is CASTTLGTGDNYGYTF.

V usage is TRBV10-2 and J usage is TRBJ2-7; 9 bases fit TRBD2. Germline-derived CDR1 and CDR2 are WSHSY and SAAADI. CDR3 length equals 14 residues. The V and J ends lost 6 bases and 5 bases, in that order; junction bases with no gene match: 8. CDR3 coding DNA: TGCGCCAGCAGCGCCGCGGGAGGGTACAACGAGCAGTACTTC. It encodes CASSAAGGYNEQYF.

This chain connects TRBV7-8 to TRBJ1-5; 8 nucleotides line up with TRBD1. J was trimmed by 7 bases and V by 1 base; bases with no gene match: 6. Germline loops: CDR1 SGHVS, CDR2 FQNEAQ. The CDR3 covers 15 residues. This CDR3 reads CASSLVQGARQPQHF. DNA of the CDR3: TGTGCCAGCAGCTTAGTCCAGGGGGCCCGGCAGCCCCAGCATTTT. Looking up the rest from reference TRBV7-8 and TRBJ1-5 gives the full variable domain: GAGVSQSPRYKVAKRGQDVALRCDPISGHVSLFWYQQALGQGPEFLTYFQNEAQLDKSGLPSDRFFAERPEGSVSTLKIQRTQQEDSAVYLCASSLVQGARQPQHFGDGTRLSIL.

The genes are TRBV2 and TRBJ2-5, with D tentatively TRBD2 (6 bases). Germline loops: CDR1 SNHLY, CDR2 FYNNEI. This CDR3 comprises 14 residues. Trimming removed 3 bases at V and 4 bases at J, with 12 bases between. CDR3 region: CASSERLASETQYF. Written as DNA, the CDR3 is TGTGCCAGCAGTGAGCGGCTAGCGTCAGAGACCCAGTACTTC.

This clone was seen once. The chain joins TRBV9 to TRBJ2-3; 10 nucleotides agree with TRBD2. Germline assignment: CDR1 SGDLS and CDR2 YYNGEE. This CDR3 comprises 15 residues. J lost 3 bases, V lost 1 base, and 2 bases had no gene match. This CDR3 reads CASSVLAGVTDTQYF. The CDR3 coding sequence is TGTGCCAGCAGCGTACTAGCGGGGGTTACAGATACGCAGTATTTT.

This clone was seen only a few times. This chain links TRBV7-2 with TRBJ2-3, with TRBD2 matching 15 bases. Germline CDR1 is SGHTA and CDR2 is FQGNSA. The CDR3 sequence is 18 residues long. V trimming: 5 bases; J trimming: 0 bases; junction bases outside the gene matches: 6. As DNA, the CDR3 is TGTGCCAGCAGCCAGGGACTAGCGGGAGGAAGGAGCACAGATACGCAGTATTTT. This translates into CASSQGLAGGRSTDTQYF.

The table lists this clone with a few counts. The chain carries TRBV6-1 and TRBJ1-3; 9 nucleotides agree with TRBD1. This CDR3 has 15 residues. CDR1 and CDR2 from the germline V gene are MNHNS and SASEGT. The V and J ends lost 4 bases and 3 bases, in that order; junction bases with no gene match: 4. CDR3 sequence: CASSVGQGNGNTIYF. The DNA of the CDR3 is TGTGCCAGCAGTGTCGGACAGGGGAATGGAAACACCATATATTTT.

The CDR3 reads CASSLAGANVLTF. DNA of the CDR3: TGTGCCAGCAGTTTGGCAGGGGCCAACGTCCTGACTTTC. V usage is TRBV28 and J usage is TRBJ2-6; D is uncertain. Germline loops: CDR1 MDHEN, CDR2 SYDVKM. The CDR3 extends over 13 amino acids. Trimming stripped 3 bases from V and 4 bases from J, with 4 bases between.

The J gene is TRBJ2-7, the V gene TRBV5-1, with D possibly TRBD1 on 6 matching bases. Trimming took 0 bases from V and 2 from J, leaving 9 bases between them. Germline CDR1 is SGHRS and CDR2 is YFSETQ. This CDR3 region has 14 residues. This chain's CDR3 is CASSLVPGAYEQYF. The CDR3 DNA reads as TGCGCCAGCAGCTTGGTCCCAGGGGCCTACGAGCAGTACTTC.

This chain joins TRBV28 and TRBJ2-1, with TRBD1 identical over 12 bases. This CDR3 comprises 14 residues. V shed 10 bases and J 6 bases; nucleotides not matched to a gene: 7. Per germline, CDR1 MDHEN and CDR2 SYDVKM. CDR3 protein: CATKGQGARNEQFF. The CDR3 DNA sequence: TGTGCCACGAAGGGACAGGGGGCTCGCAATGAGCAGTTCTTC.

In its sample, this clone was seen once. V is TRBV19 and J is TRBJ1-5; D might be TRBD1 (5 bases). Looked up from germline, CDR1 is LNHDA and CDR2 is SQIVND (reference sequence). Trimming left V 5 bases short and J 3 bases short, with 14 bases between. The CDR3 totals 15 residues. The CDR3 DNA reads TGTGCCAGTAGTCCAGGGATATATCTCAATCAGCCCCAGCATTTT. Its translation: CASSPGIYLNQPQHF.

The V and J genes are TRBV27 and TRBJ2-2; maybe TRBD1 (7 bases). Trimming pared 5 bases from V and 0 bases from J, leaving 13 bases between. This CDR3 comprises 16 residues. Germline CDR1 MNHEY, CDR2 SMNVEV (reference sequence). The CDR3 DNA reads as TGTGCCAGCAGTCCGAGCAGGGGGGCGAACACCGGGGAGCTGTTTTTT. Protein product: CASSPSRGANTGELFF.

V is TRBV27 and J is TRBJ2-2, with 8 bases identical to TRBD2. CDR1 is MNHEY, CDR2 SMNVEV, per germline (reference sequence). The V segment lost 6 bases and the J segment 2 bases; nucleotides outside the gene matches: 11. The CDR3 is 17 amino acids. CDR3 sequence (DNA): TGTGCCAGCAGGGGTTACGGGAGGGCCGATAACACCGGGGAGCTGTTTTTT. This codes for CASRGYGRADNTGELFF.

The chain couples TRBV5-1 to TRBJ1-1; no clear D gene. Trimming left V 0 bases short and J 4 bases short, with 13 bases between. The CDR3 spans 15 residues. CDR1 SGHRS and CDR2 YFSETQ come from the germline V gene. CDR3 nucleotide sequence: TGCGCCAGCAGCTTGGATAGCCCGGGTGGCACTGAAGCTTTCTTT. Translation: CASSLDSPGGTEAFF. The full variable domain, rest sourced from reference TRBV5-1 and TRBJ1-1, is KAGVTQTPRYLIKTRGQQVTLSCSPISGHRSVSWYQQTPGQGLQFLFEYFSETQRNKGNFPGRFSGRQFSNSRSEMNVSTLELGDSALYLCASSLDSPGGTEAFFGQGTRLTVV.

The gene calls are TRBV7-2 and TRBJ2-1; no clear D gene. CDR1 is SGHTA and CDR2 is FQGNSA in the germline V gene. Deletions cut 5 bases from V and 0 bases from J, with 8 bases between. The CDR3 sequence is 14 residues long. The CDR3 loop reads CASSEASSYNEQFF. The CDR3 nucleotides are TGTGCCAGCAGCGAGGCCTCCTCCTACAATGAGCAGTTCTTC.

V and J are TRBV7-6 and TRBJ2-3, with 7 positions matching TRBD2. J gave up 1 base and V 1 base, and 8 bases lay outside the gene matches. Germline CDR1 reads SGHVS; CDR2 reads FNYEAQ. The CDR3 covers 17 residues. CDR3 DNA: TGTGCCAGCAGCTTAGGTCCCCGCGGGGGTGGCACAGATACGCAGTATTTT. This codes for CASSLGPRGGGTDTQYF.

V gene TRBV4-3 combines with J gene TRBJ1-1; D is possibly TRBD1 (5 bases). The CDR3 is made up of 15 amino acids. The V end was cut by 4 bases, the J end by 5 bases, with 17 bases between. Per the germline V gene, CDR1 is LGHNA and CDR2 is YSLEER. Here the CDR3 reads CASSRGTSRRTEAFF. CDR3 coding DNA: TGCGCCAGCAGCCGTGGGACTTCTAGACGGACTGAAGCTTTCTTT.

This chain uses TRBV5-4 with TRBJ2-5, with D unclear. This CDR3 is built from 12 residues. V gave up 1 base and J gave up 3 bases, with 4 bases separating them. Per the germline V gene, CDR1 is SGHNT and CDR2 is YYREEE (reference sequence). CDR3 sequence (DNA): TGTGCCAGCAGCTTGCCCAAAGAGACCCAGTACTTC. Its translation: CASSLPKETQYF.

CDR3 bases: TGCGCCAGCAGCCAAAGGGCAGGGAAGAACACTGAAGCTTTCTTT. This codes for CASSQRAGKNTEAFF. The rearrangement links TRBV4-3 to TRBJ1-1, with TRBD1 as a possible D gene (5 bases). Germline values: CDR1 LGHNA, CDR2 YSLEER. The V gene lost 2 bases and the J gene lost 1 base, with 11 bases spanning the gap. The CDR3 length is 15 residues.

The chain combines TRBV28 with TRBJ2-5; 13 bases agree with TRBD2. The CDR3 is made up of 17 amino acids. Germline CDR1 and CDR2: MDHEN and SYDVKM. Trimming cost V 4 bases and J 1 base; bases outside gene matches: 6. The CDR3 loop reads CASSSGTSGKGQETQYF. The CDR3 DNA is TGTGCCAGCAGTTCAGGGACTAGCGGGAAGGGCCAAGAGACCCAGTACTTC.

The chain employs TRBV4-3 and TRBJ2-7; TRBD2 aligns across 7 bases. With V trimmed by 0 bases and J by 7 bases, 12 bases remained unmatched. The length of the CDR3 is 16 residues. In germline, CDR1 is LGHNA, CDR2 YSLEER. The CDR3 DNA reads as TGCGCCAGCAGCCAAGATCTGGAGCGGGGTATCGGAGAGCAGTACTTC. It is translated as CASSQDLERGIGEQYF.

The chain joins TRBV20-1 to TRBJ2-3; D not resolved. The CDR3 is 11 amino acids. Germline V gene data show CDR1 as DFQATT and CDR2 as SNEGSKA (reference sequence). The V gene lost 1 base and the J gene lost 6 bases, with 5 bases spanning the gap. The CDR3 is CSARGVDTQYF. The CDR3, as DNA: TGCAGTGCTAGAGGAGTTGATACGCAGTATTTT.

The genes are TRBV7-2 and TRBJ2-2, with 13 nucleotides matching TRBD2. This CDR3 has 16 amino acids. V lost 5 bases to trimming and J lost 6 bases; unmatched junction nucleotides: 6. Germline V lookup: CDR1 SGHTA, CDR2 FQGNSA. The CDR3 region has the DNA TGTGCCAGCAGCAAACGGACTAGCGGGAGCCCCGGGGAGCTGTTTTTT. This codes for CASSKRTSGSPGELFF. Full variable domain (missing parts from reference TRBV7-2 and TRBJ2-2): GAGVSQSPSNKVTEKGKDVELRCDPISGHTALYWYRQSLGQGLEFLIYFQGNSAPDKSGLPSDRFSAERTGGSVSTLTIQRTQQEDSAVYLCASSKRTSGSPGELFFGEGSRLTVL.

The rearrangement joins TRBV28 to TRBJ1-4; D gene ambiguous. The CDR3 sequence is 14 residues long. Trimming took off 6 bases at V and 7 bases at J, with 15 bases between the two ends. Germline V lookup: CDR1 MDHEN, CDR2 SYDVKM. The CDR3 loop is CASSLESIVEKLFF. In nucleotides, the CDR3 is TGTGCCAGCAGCCTCGAGAGCATAGTTGAAAAACTGTTTTTT.

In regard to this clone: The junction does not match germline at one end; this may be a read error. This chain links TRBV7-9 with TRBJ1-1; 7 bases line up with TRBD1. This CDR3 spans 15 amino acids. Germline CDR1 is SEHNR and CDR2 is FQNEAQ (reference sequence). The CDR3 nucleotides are TGTTCCAGCAGCTTTGAGGGGGCGAGGAACACTGAAGCTTTCTTT. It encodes CSSSFEGARNTEAFF. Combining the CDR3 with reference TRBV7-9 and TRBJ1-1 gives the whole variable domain DTGVSQNPRHKITKRGQNVTFRCDPISEHNRLYWYRQTLGQGPEFLTYFQNEAQLEKSRLLSDRFSAERPKGSFSTLEIQRTEQGDSAMYLCSSSFEGARNTEAFFGQGTRLTVV.

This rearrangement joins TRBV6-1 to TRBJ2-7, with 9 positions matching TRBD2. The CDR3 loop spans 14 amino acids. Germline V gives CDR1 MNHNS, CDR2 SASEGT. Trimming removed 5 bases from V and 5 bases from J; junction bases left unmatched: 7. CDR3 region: CASSSRLAVNEQYF. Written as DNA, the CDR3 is TGTGCCAGCAGTTCCCGACTAGCGGTAAACGAGCAGTACTTC.

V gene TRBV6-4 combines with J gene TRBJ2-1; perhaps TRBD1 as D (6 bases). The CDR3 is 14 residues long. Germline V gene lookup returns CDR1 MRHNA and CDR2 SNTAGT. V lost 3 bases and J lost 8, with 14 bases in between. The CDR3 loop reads CASSDQGAGDEQFF. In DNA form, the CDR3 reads TGTGCCAGCAGTGATCAGGGCGCAGGGGATGAGCAGTTCTTC.